A single sample is the source of the 29 T cell receptor beta chains below, sequenced in a study of T-cell memory formation after mild COVID-19. TCRdb re-analysed the 5' RACE reads in MiXCR, keeping a single row per CDR3 protein. This table has 380,000 or so distinct CDR3 sequences, roughly an eighth appearing once. The specimen was PBMCs or a T cell subset sorted from them (not recorded which). These receptors were taken from a man younger than 30 who had mild COVID-19 (a few samples of this study predate the infection). Cell type and time point are not known.

The CDR3 reads CAWSSQVNYGYTF. The CDR3 DNA sequence: TGTGCCTGGAGTTCCCAAGTCAATTATGGCTACACCTTC. The chain couples TRBV30 to TRBJ1-2; D gene uncertain. The V end lost 2 bases, the J end lost 5 bases, and 12 bases lay between the germline ends. Germline CDR1 reads GTSNPN; CDR2 reads SVGIG (reference sequence). The CDR3 length is 13 residues.

The CDR3 spells CASSPVAEKLFF. CDR3 sequence (DNA): TGTGCCAGCAGCCCTGTGGCTGAAAAACTGTTTTTT. The chain employs TRBV7-2 and TRBJ1-4; no firm D call. The CDR3 runs 12 residues. Germline CDR1 reads SGHTA; CDR2 reads FQGNSA. Trimming stripped 5 bases from V and 7 bases from J, with 8 bases between.

This clonotype has only a few counts. The V and J genes are TRBV19 and TRBJ2-3; a weak D match, TRBD1 (5 bases). Germline CDR1 and CDR2: LNHDA and SQIVND (reference sequence). The CDR3 is 14 residues long. Trimming removed 0 bases at V and 1 base at J, with 5 bases between. CDR3 DNA: TGTGCCAGTAGTATAGAAGGGGGCACAGATACGCAGTATTTT. Translation: CASSIEGGTDTQYF. Drawing the rest from reference TRBV19 and TRBJ2-3, the complete variable domain is DGGITQSPKYLFRKEGQNVTLSCEQNLNHDAMYWYRQDPGQGLRLIYYSQIVNDFQKGDIAEGYSVSREKKESFPLTVTSAQKNPTAFYLCASSIEGGTDTQYFGPGTRLTVL.

This clonotype has more than one count but fewer than ten. The CDR3 DNA reads TGCAGTGCTAGGTTCGGGGGGCTGAACACTGAAGCTTTCTTT. Residues: CSARFGGLNTEAFF. The chain combines TRBV20-1 with TRBJ1-1; maybe TRBD1 (6 bases). The CDR3 spans 14 residues. V lost 3 bases, J lost 0 bases, and 11 bases lay in between. Germline V gene lookup returns CDR1 DFQATT and CDR2 SNEGSKA (reference sequence).

This clonotype was picked up many times. This rearrangement joins TRBV5-1 to TRBJ2-1; TRBD1 aligns across 7 bases. The V gene end was trimmed by 3 bases and the J gene end by 6 bases; junction bases not matched to a gene: 3. Germline lookup yields CDR1 SGHRS and CDR2 YFSETQ. The CDR3 sequence is 13 residues long. The chain's CDR3 is CASSSWTGNEQFF. The CDR3, as DNA: TGCGCCAGCAGCTCCTGGACAGGCAATGAGCAGTTCTTC.

This clonotype has a handful of counts. The rearrangement links TRBV27 to TRBJ2-7, with 10 nucleotides matching TRBD2. The CDR3 is 16 amino acids. The germline gives CDR1 MNHEY, CDR2 SMNVEV (reference sequence). The V gene end was trimmed by 8 bases and the J gene end by 0 bases; junction bases not matched to a gene: 10. As DNA, the CDR3 is TGTGCCAGCGGGAAACCTAGGACTAGCGGCTCCTACGAGCAGTACTTC. Amino acids: CASGKPRTSGSYEQYF.

The chain carries TRBV11-2 and TRBJ2-1, with D unresolved. The germline V gene encodes CDR1 SGHAT and CDR2 FQNNGV. V lost 2 bases and J lost 7, with 6 bases in between. The CDR3 loop spans 12 amino acids. In DNA form, the CDR3 reads TGTGCCAGCAGCTTATGGAGAAATGAGCAGTTCTTC. The encoded protein is CASSLWRNEQFF.

V and J are TRBV18 and TRBJ1-4; TRBD1 aligns across 7 bases. Per germline, CDR1 KGHSH and CDR2 LQKENI. Trimming took 0 bases from V and 3 from J; bases not matched to a gene: 1. The CDR3 totals 15 residues. Here the CDR3 reads CASSPPTGPNEKLFF. The CDR3 DNA follows: TGTGCCAGCTCACCACCGACAGGGCCTAATGAAAAACTGTTTTTT.

This clonotype was seen a few times. This chain joins TRBV9 and TRBJ2-2, with D possibly TRBD2 on 5 matching bases. CDR1 is SGDLS and CDR2 is YYNGEE in the germline V gene. This CDR3 is built from 14 residues. The ends were cut back, 4 bases at V and 6 bases at J, with 13 bases in the middle. The CDR3 here is CASSPNRGSGELFF. CDR3 DNA: TGTGCCAGCAGCCCGAATAGAGGGTCCGGGGAGCTGTTTTTT.

This clonotype showed up many times. The CDR3 DNA reads TGTGCCAGCAGCTTCGGGTCCCAAGAGACCCAGTACTTC. Encoded protein: CASSFGSQETQYF. This chain uses TRBV7-9 with TRBJ2-5, with D unclear. This CDR3 spans 13 amino acids. The V gene lost 3 bases and the J gene lost 1 base, with 6 bases spanning the gap. Per the germline V gene, CDR1 is SEHNR and CDR2 is FQNEAQ (reference sequence).

The table lists this clonotype with a few counts. The CDR3 DNA follows: TGTGCCAGCAGCCCCGGGACAGGGGGTTCCTACGAGCAGTACGTC. It translates to CASSPGTGGSYEQYV. The chain combines TRBV11-2 with TRBJ2-7, with 11 nucleotides matching TRBD1. The CDR3 covers 15 residues. The trim removed 5 bases at V and 1 base at J, leaving 4 bases unmatched. CDR1 is SGHAT and CDR2 is FQNNGV in the germline V gene.

The chain links TRBV20-1 to TRBJ1-4, with D hard to call. CDR3 length: 12 amino acids. Looked up from germline, CDR1 is DFQATT and CDR2 is SNEGSKA (reference sequence). Trimming cost V 6 bases and J 6 bases, with 11 bases left between them. The CDR3 nucleotides are TGCAGTGCGGATCCCGGGGATGAAAAACTGTTTTTT. Translating it yields CSADPGDEKLFF.

The chain recombines TRBV7-9 with TRBJ2-3, with 8 bases lining up with TRBD1. Germline CDR1 reads SEHNR; CDR2 reads FQNEAQ (reference sequence). This CDR3 comprises 16 residues. The ends lost 5 bases at V and 2 bases at J; junction bases unmatched: 9. The CDR3 loop is CASSRRQGPVTDTQYF. The CDR3, as DNA: TGTGCCAGCAGCCGTCGACAGGGGCCAGTCACAGATACGCAGTATTTT.

This clonotype was observed a single time. This chain joins TRBV7-2 and TRBJ1-3; no definite D call. V was shortened by 3 bases and J by 7 bases, with 10 bases between the two germline ends. Germline CDR1 is SGHTA and CDR2 is FQGNSA. This CDR3 has 13 amino acids. Written as DNA, the CDR3 is TGTGCCAGCAGCTTCCAGGCCCGGAACACCATATATTTT. Translation: CASSFQARNTIYF.

The chain is built from TRBV18 and TRBJ1-5; D is undetermined. Germline V gene lookup returns CDR1 KGHSH and CDR2 LQKENI. CDR3 length equals 13 residues. The V end was cut by 2 bases, the J end by 3 bases, with 5 bases between. CDR3 protein: CASSPDINQPQHF. CDR3 DNA: TGTGCCAGCTCACCAGATATCAATCAGCCCCAGCATTTT.

V gene TRBV6-5 combines with J gene TRBJ2-6; the D is unclear. The CDR3 extends over 18 amino acids. CDR1 is MNHEY and CDR2 is SVGAGI in the germline V gene. Trimming removed 6 bases at V and 0 bases at J, with 18 bases between. CDR3 nucleotide sequence: TGTGCCAGCAGCAAGACACGACACCTTAGCTCTGGGGCCAACGTCCTGACTTTC. It encodes CASSKTRHLSSGANVLTF.

The J gene is TRBJ2-3, the V gene TRBV5-1, with D unclear. Trimming stripped 3 bases from V and 5 bases from J, with 10 bases between. This CDR3 contains 13 residues. Germline V lookup: CDR1 SGHRS, CDR2 YFSETQ. CDR3 in DNA: TGCGCCAGCAGCTCATACACACGAGATACGCAGTATTTT. Amino acids: CASSSYTRDTQYF.

This clonotype turned up a few times. The CDR3 spells CASSQVGTPITETQYF. The CDR3 DNA is TGCGCCAGCAGCCAAGTTGGGACTCCTATTACAGAGACCCAGTACTTC. This sequence joins TRBV4-1 and TRBJ2-5; maybe TRBD2 (6 bases). Trimming shortened V by 1 base and J by 4 bases, and 16 bases separated the two germline ends. Per the germline V gene, CDR1 is MGHRA and CDR2 is YSYEKL. The CDR3 runs to 16 residues.

About this clonotype itself: Relative to the germline gene, one junction end is altered; a read error may explain this. The rearrangement links TRBV5-4 to TRBJ2-3; D perhaps matches TRBD2 (6 bases). The CDR3 extends over 16 amino acids. Germline V gene data show CDR1 as SGHNT and CDR2 as YYREEE (reference sequence). This CDR3 is CASSVDGITSTYTQYF. In nucleotides, the CDR3 is TGTGCCAGCAGCGTAGACGGGATTACTAGCACATATACGCAGTATTTT.

This clonotype was counted between two and nine times. The chain couples TRBV27 to TRBJ1-2; D perhaps matches TRBD1 (6 bases). There are 13 residues in the CDR3. Germline V gene data show CDR1 as MNHEY and CDR2 as SMNVEV (reference sequence). V gave up 5 bases and J gave up 5 bases, with 12 bases separating them. The CDR3 region has the DNA TGTGCCAGCAGTCCCCCGACAGGTTATGGCTACACCTTC. Translation: CASSPPTGYGYTF.

The chain carries TRBV29-1 and TRBJ2-5; TRBD2 agrees at 9 bases. With 4 bases clipped from V and 5 bases from J, the junction kept 8 bases outside the gene matches. CDR1 is SQVTM and CDR2 is ANQGSEA in the germline V gene. The CDR3 covers 14 residues. CDR3 nucleotide sequence: TGCAGCGTTGCCGCGGGGGGGGGGCTTGAGACCCAGTACTTC. Translation gives CSVAAGGGLETQYF.

The rearrangement joins TRBV7-8 to TRBJ2-3; D remains unclear. The germline V and J ends were trimmed by 1 base and 2 bases, with 10 bases remaining between them. Germline V gene sequence: CDR1 SGHVS, CDR2 FQNEAQ. The CDR3 contains 15 residues. The CDR3 coding sequence is TGTGCCAGCAGCTTAGACTCACTCCACACAGATACGCAGTATTTT. Translated: CASSLDSLHTDTQYF.

The chain joins TRBV6-6 to TRBJ1-5; TRBD1 matches 9 bases. With 0 bases clipped from V and 7 bases from J, the junction kept 4 bases outside the gene matches. This CDR3 is 15 amino acids long. Germline V gene data show CDR1 as MNHNY and CDR2 as SVGAGI (reference sequence). CDR3 sequence: CASSYSGQGGQPQHF. The DNA for the CDR3 is TGTGCCAGCAGTTACTCGGGACAGGGTGGACAGCCCCAGCATTTT.

The V call is TRBV29-1, the J call TRBJ2-2, with D unclear. The germline CDR1 and CDR2 sequences are SQVTM and ANQGSEA. Trimming pared 4 bases from V and 3 bases from J, leaving 6 bases between. The CDR3 covers 12 residues. The CDR3 region has the DNA TGCAGCGTTGTTCTACACACCGGGGAGCTGTTTTTT. Translation gives CSVVLHTGELFF.

The chain links TRBV7-3 to TRBJ2-1, with 7 bases lining up with TRBD1. The CDR3 runs 14 residues. Germline trimming cut 5 bases from V and 5 bases from J; bases unmatched to any gene: 6. CDR1 and CDR2 from the germline V gene are SGHTA and FQGTGA. DNA for the CDR3: TGTGCCAGCAGCCCCGGGACAGCCCACAATGAGCAGTTCTTC. This gives the protein CASSPGTAHNEQFF.

The J gene is TRBJ1-2, the V gene TRBV18; no firm D call. V was pared by 0 bases and J by 2 bases, with 7 bases between. This CDR3 region has 14 residues. Germline V gene lookup returns CDR1 KGHSH and CDR2 LQKENI. CDR3 DNA sequence: TGTGCCAGCTCACCACCATCGCTGAACTATGGCTACACCTTC. Amino acid sequence: CASSPPSLNYGYTF. Full variable domain (missing parts from reference TRBV18 and TRBJ1-2): NAGVMQNPRHLVRRRGQEARLRCSPMKGHSHVYWYRQLPEEGLKFMVYLQKENIIDESGMPKERFSAEFPKEGPSILRIQQVVRGDSAAYFCASSPPSLNYGYTFGSGTRLTVV.

The chain has TRBV3-1 and TRBJ2-5; 10 bases are a match to TRBD1. This CDR3 is 16 amino acids long. Per the germline V gene, CDR1 is LGHDT and CDR2 is YNNKEL (reference sequence). After removal of 3 bases from V and 0 bases from J, the junction contained 4 bases not matched to a gene. The chain's CDR3 is CASSQWDRGDQETQYF. The CDR3 DNA follows: TGTGCCAGCAGCCAGTGGGACAGGGGCGACCAAGAGACCCAGTACTTC.

This clonotype was counted between two and nine times. The chain employs TRBV7-2 and TRBJ1-2; D is possibly TRBD1 (6 bases). The germline CDR1 and CDR2 sequences are SGHTA and FQGNSA. The CDR3 sequence is 15 residues long. V lost 5 bases to trimming and J lost 2 bases, with 15 bases between them. Here the CDR3 DNA reads TGTGCCAGCAGCCTGATCCCGGACAGAAACTATGGCTACACCTTC. As protein: CASSLIPDRNYGYTF.

The chain joins TRBV10-2 to TRBJ1-2; a weak D match, TRBD1 (5 bases). The germline V gene encodes CDR1 WSHSY and CDR2 SAAADI. This CDR3 region has 14 residues. The V and J ends lost 8 bases and 7 bases respectively, with 20 bases between them. The CDR3 region is CASRPRIRAGGYTF. DNA for the CDR3: TGCGCCAGCCGACCTCGTATCAGGGCCGGTGGCTACACCTTC.